This T cell receptor beta chain was retrieved from a study of blood T cell repertoires in COVID-19. Background on the study: Acute and convalescent COVID-19 samples came from the United States, Italy and Spain. T cells, B-cell-depleted T cells, or PBMCs supplied cDNA or gDNA.

The V and J ends lost 0 bases and 5 bases respectively, with 11 bases between them. The CDR3 is made up of 14 amino acids. Germline V lookup: CDR1 SGHTS, CDR2 YDEGEE. Methods used by the authors: Reference gene primer amplification yielded estimated nucleated cell counts. Produced via immunoSEQ multiplex PCR; TCRdb's table is partial and in-frame only. V and J calls and clone size are those listed in that table; D and trimming were worked out from the DNA. The table shows approximately 70,000 clones, with over 80% occurring only once. This clone was seen a single time. The sample consisted of peripheral blood. The rearrangement uses TRBV5-8 and TRBJ1-2; D remains unclear. The clonotype was recovered from an older man with active or convalescent COVID-19. DNA for the CDR3: TGTGCCAGCAGCTTGGGGACTTACCCATATGGCTACACCTTC. Translated: CASSLGTYPYGYTF.